This record concerns one T cell receptor (beta chain) sequence. This sample was included in a study of cytomegalovirus exposure and HLA in healthy donors. With 7 bases removed from V and 3 bases from J, the gap between germline ends came to 22 bases. This CDR3 has 16 residues. Germline lookup yields CDR1 LNHDA and CDR2 SQIVND (reference sequence). PCR was performed using 60 Vbeta and 13 Jbeta primers. Some clones are missing from TCRdb's copy, which holds only in-frame ones; the method was immunoSEQ multiplex PCR. The data contain 150,000 to 200,000 clones, around 80% of them seen just once; the ten biggest clones take up about 0.5%.

The V call is TRBV19, the J call TRBJ2-7, with D perhaps TRBD1 (6 bases). This sequence originates from a woman aged 45-60 years in good health and CMV-seronegative. Sequenced: PBMCs. CDR3 sequence: CASTYFETGPSYEQYF. The CDR3 DNA is TGTGCCAGTACCTACTTCGAGACAGGTCCGAGCTACGAGCAGTACTTC.